This TCR beta chain was recorded in a study of T cells expressing NK-cell markers. Study information: With respect to HCMV, most of the eight sequenced donors were seropositive, and one was seronegative.

General study findings and limits: Each of 6 or 7 donors carried dominant NKG2C+ clonotypes accounting for roughly 1.0-7.5% of CD8+ T cells. Once again these clonotypes came out on top in the CD3+CD56-NKG2C+ fraction of a few donors.

As the method of synthesis, 5'RACE template switching with UMIs yielded TCR beta cDNA. TCRdb reprocessed the 5' RACE reads and reports one entry per CDR3 protein, with no DNA. Here the sample table reports fewer than 400,000 distinct CDR3 sequences. About this clonotype itself: The target antigen is unknown.

The germline V gene encodes CDR1 SGHNT and CDR2 YENEEA. The CDR3 is made up of 17 amino acids. V is TRBV11-3 and J is TRBJ2-2; the D gene TCRdb calls, TRBD1, cannot be checked with no DNA. The sequence derives from a woman in her fifties or sixties in good health. Sample: blood T cells: a sorted CD56 or NKG2C T cell subset, CD4+ or CD8+ T cells, or bulk PBMC T cells (not recorded which). This CDR3 reads CASSSQVGTPSTGELFF.